A selection of T cell receptor beta chains follows, all from one sample in a study of tissue T cells after allogeneic stem cell transplantation. The protocol was immunoSEQ multiplex PCR, while the TCRdb copy is restricted to in-frame clones and leaves out a portion. The sample lists under 500 clones, just over 45% occurring once. The material sequenced was skin, taken at autopsy. These receptors were taken from a female patient aged 40-75 years with steroid-refractory graft-versus-host disease after an allogeneic stem cell transplant. A share of the T cells may be of graft donor origin. The CDR3 runs from the conserved cysteine through the conserved F or W. The order of the fields is CDR3 DNA, CDR3 protein, D gene, clone size, V gene, J gene. A D gene is named only where the DNA matches it firmly. Clone size appears in some rows only: once, few, many, or a class for an expanded clone.

CDR3 DNA: TGCGCCAGCAGCTTGGCGTCCAGCGGGGGCCCCGGGGAGCTGTTTTTT
CDR3 protein: CASSLASSGGPGELFF
D gene: TRBD2
clone size: -
V gene: TRBV5-1
J gene: TRBJ2-2

CDR3 DNA: TGTGCCAGCCGAACAGGGTTCGACACCGGGGAGCTGTTTTTT
CDR3 protein: CASRTGFDTGELFF
D gene: -
clone size: few
V gene: TRBV27
J gene: TRBJ2-2

CDR3 DNA: TGTGCCAGCAGGCCCCAGGGGGCGGCTTACGAGCAGTACTTC
CDR3 protein: CASRPQGAAYEQYF
D gene: TRBD1
clone size: -
V gene: TRBV2
J gene: TRBJ2-7

CDR3 DNA: TGCAGTGCTAGAGAGGTTTGGCAGTTCTTC
CDR3 protein: CSAREVWQFF
D gene: -
clone size: medium-sized
V gene: TRBV20-1
J gene: TRBJ2-1

CDR3 DNA: TGTGCTAGTGGTTTGGTACCAGGGGCGCGGGGCTACACCTTC
CDR3 protein: CASGLVPGARGYTF
D gene: -
clone size: few
V gene: TRBV12-5
J gene: TRBJ1-2

CDR3 DNA: TGTGCCAGCAGTGAATGGGAGACCCAGTACTTC
CDR3 protein: CASSEWETQYF
D gene: -
clone size: -
V gene: TRBV25-1
J gene: TRBJ2-5

CDR3 DNA: TGTGCCAGCTCACCCCGGGACAGGGGCCGGAACACTGAAGCTTTCTTT
CDR3 protein: CASSPRDRGRNTEAFF
D gene: TRBD1
clone size: medium-sized
V gene: TRBV18
J gene: TRBJ1-1

CDR3 DNA: TGTGCCAGCAGCCATCAGGGATTCACCGGGGAGCTGTTTTTT
CDR3 protein: CASSHQGFTGELFF
D gene: -
clone size: medium-sized
V gene: TRBV11-2
J gene: TRBJ2-2

CDR3 DNA: TGTGCCAGCAGTATCTTGTGGGGCGGAAAAGAGACCCAGTACTTC
CDR3 protein: CASSILWGGKETQYF
D gene: -
clone size: -
V gene: TRBV6-5
J gene: TRBJ2-5

CDR3 DNA: TGTGCCAGCAGTCGAAGCGGGAGGGCCCGGGAGACCCAGTACTTC
CDR3 protein: CASSRSGRARETQYF
D gene: TRBD2
clone size: few
V gene: TRBV6-5
J gene: TRBJ2-5

CDR3 DNA: TGTGCCATCAGTGCGCTTAGGGACAGGGGGAACTATGGCTACACCTTC
CDR3 protein: CAISALRDRGNYGYTF
D gene: TRBD1
clone size: -
V gene: TRBV10-3
J gene: TRBJ1-2

CDR3 DNA: TGTGCCAGCAGTGACTCGCGGGGTTCTGGGGCCAACGTCCTGACTTTC
CDR3 protein: CASSDSRGSGANVLTF
D gene: -
clone size: -
V gene: TRBV6-4
J gene: TRBJ2-6

CDR3 DNA: TGTGCCACCCAACTAGCGGCCCAAGAGACCCAGTACTTC
CDR3 protein: CATQLAAQETQYF
D gene: TRBD2
clone size: -
V gene: TRBV10-3
J gene: TRBJ2-5

CDR3 DNA: TGTGCCAGCAGTGAGTGGTCAGGGGGACCCACCATATATTTT
CDR3 protein: CASSEWSGGPTIYF
D gene: TRBD1
clone size: -
V gene: TRBV25-1
J gene: TRBJ1-3

CDR3 DNA: TGTGCCAGCAGCTTGGTAGGAGTCCCGGGGCAGCCCCAGCATTTT
CDR3 protein: CASSLVGVPGQPQHF
D gene: -
clone size: -
V gene: TRBV5-5
J gene: TRBJ1-5

CDR3 DNA: TGTGCCAGCAGGATGACAGGGTCGGTTAGTTCACCCCTCCACTTT
CDR3 protein: CASRMTGSVSSPLHF
D gene: TRBD1
clone size: few
V gene: TRBV6-5
J gene: TRBJ1-6

CDR3 DNA: TGTGCCACCAGTGATGGGGGACAGGCCCAAGAGACCCAGTACTTC
CDR3 protein: CATSDGGQAQETQYF
D gene: TRBD1
clone size: once
V gene: TRBV24-1
J gene: TRBJ2-5

CDR3 DNA: TGTGCCAGCAGTTTACGGGTTTACTATGGCTACACCTTC
CDR3 protein: CASSLRVYYGYTF
D gene: -
clone size: few
V gene: TRBV12-3/TRBV12-4
J gene: TRBJ1-2

CDR3 DNA: TGTGCCAGCTCACTTCAGGACAATCAGCCCCAGCATTTT
CDR3 protein: CASSLQDNQPQHF
D gene: -
clone size: -
V gene: TRBV18
J gene: TRBJ1-5

CDR3 DNA: TGTGCCAGCAACTCACCCGGGACAGGGGGCAGTAACTATGGCTACACCTTC
CDR3 protein: CASNSPGTGGSNYGYTF
D gene: TRBD1
clone size: -
V gene: TRBV18
J gene: TRBJ1-2

CDR3 DNA: TGTGCCAGCAGCCAAGGGAGGGCTAGCGGAGCCTACGAGCAGTACTTC
CDR3 protein: CASSQGRASGAYEQYF
D gene: TRBD2
clone size: large
V gene: TRBV14
J gene: TRBJ2-7

CDR3 DNA: TGTGCCAGCAGCTTAGTGGGGGGAGTGGATGAGCAGTTCTTC
CDR3 protein: CASSLVGGVDEQFF
D gene: -
clone size: once
V gene: TRBV7-2
J gene: TRBJ2-1

CDR3 DNA: TGCGCCAGCAGCCGGCGGGAGGCCAGCACAGATACGCAGTATTTT
CDR3 protein: CASSRREASTDTQYF
D gene: TRBD2
clone size: large
V gene: TRBV4-1
J gene: TRBJ2-3

CDR3 DNA: TGTGCCAGCAGCTTCAGGGGGAGGTCAGGTCAGCCCCAACATTTT
CDR3 protein: CASSFRGRSGQPQHF
D gene: TRBD1
clone size: -
V gene: TRBV5-6
J gene: TRBJ1-5

CDR3 DNA: TGTGCCAGCTCACTCCTCGGACTAGCGGGAAAGGGTGAGCAGTTCTTC
CDR3 protein: CASSLLGLAGKGEQFF
D gene: TRBD2
clone size: -
V gene: TRBV18
J gene: TRBJ2-1

CDR3 DNA: TGTGCCAGCAGCCCACAGGGACTAGCGGGGGGGCCCTATAATGAGCAGTTCTTC
CDR3 protein: CASSPQGLAGGPYNEQFF
D gene: TRBD2
clone size: -
V gene: TRBV5-4
J gene: TRBJ2-1

CDR3 DNA: TGTGCCAGCAGAAACGGACAGGGGCGACATGGCTACACCTTC
CDR3 protein: CASRNGQGRHGYTF
D gene: TRBD1
clone size: few
V gene: TRBV27
J gene: TRBJ1-2

CDR3 DNA: TGTGCCAGCTCACGAGCGGGAAACACCATATATTTT
CDR3 protein: CASSRAGNTIYF
D gene: -
clone size: large
V gene: TRBV18
J gene: TRBJ1-3

CDR3 DNA: TGTGCCACCAGTGATTTAACTAGCGGGGGGGAAGACGAGCAGTACTTC
CDR3 protein: CATSDLTSGGEDEQYF
D gene: TRBD2
clone size: few
V gene: TRBV24-1
J gene: TRBJ2-7

CDR3 DNA: TGTGCTAGTGGTTTGCCCCCACATGATGGCTACACCTTC
CDR3 protein: CASGLPPHDGYTF
D gene: -
clone size: -
V gene: TRBV12-5
J gene: TRBJ1-2

CDR3 DNA: TGCGCCAGCAGCTGGGTCTCGGAGGGTGAGCAGTTCTTC
CDR3 protein: CASSWVSEGEQFF
D gene: -
clone size: -
V gene: TRBV5-1
J gene: TRBJ2-1